The 6 T cell receptor beta chains below come from one sample, sequenced in a study of blood T cell repertoires in COVID-19. The repertoire was sequenced with immunoSEQ multiplex PCR; TCRdb's copy has only in-frame clones and lacks some. Seen here are 150,000 to 200,000 clones, about 86% observed once, and the top ten hold roughly 19%. Specimen: peripheral blood. The receptors derive from a woman of 80 years or more with acute or convalescent COVID-19.

In DNA form, the CDR3 reads TGTGCCAGTAGTATACAGGGTACAGATACGCAGTATTTT. It is translated as CASSIQGTDTQYF. The rearrangement joins TRBV19 to TRBJ2-3, with D perhaps TRBD1 (5 bases). The V and J ends lost 2 bases and 3 bases respectively, with 6 bases between them. Germline values: CDR1 LNHDA, CDR2 SQIVND (reference sequence). The CDR3 is 13 residues long.

The V call is TRBV11-3, the J call TRBJ2-2; TRBD2 matches 7 bases. J was trimmed by 0 bases and V by 1 base; bases with no gene match: 5. CDR1 and CDR2 from the germline V gene are SGHNT and YENEEA. The CDR3 totals 17 residues. CDR3: CASSLGSGGPNTGELFF. CDR3 coding DNA: TGTGCCAGCAGCTTAGGGTCGGGGGGTCCGAACACCGGGGAGCTGTTTTTT.

The chain employs TRBV29-1 and TRBJ1-4; 9 bases are a match to TRBD1. Trimming at V came to 1 base and at J to 0 bases, leaving 6 bases not matched to a gene. In germline, CDR1 is SQVTM, CDR2 ANQGSEA. This CDR3 spans 17 amino acids. Here the CDR3 DNA reads TGCAGCGTTGAAGTCGACAGGGGGTATGCAACTAATGAAAAACTGTTTTTT. Protein product: CSVEVDRGYATNEKLFF.

The rearrangement uses TRBV7-8 and TRBJ1-2; 7 positions match TRBD1. Germline CDR1 is SGHVS and CDR2 is FQNEAQ. V shed 3 bases and J 8 bases; nucleotides not matched to a gene: 12. The CDR3 consists of 15 residues. This chain's CDR3 is CASSLTGQQKGGYTF. The CDR3 region has the DNA TGTGCCAGCAGCTTGACAGGGCAGCAGAAAGGCGGCTACACCTTC.

The rearrangement links TRBV5-5 to TRBJ2-7, with 7 bases aligning to TRBD2. Germline V gene sequence: CDR1 SGHKS, CDR2 YYEKEE (reference sequence). This CDR3 has 16 residues. Trimming removed 5 bases from V and 3 bases from J; junction bases left unmatched: 14. In DNA form, the CDR3 reads TGTGCCAGCAGTCTTCCCGGGGAGGGGACCGGCTACGAGCAGTACTTC. Encoded protein: CASSLPGEGTGYEQYF.

V and J are TRBV3-1 (or the pseudogene TRBV3-2) and TRBJ1-1, with D maybe TRBD1 (6 bases). This CDR3 contains 16 residues. Per the germline V gene, CDR1 is LGHDT and CDR2 is YNNKEL (reference sequence). V was pared by 1 base and J by 0 bases, with 12 bases between. The chain's CDR3 is CASSQVLTGLNTEAFF. The CDR3 nucleotides read TGTGCCAGCAGCCAAGTGCTGACAGGTTTGAACACTGAAGCTTTCTTT.